A single sample is the source of the 25 T cell receptor beta chains below, sequenced in a study of cytomegalovirus exposure and HLA in healthy donors. Both 60 Vbeta primers and 13 Jbeta primers went into the PCR. Some clones are missing from TCRdb's copy, which holds only in-frame ones; the method was immunoSEQ multiplex PCR. Here the sample spans some 130,000 clones, approximately 80% being singletons. Sequencing was done on a sample of PBMCs. The origin of the receptors is a man younger than 45 in good health and CMV-seronegative.

The chain employs TRBV5-1 and TRBJ2-2, with a tentative D call TRBD2 (5 bases). The CDR3 loop spans 14 amino acids. V was cut by 3 bases and J by 6 bases, with 12 bases left in between. Germline CDR1 reads SGHRS; CDR2 reads YFSETQ. CDR3 residues: CASSYKGDAGELFF. CDR3 DNA sequence: TGCGCCAGCAGCTATAAGGGAGACGCCGGGGAGCTGTTTTTT.

The chain has TRBV28 and TRBJ1-5; possibly TRBD1 for D (5 bases). V was pared by 7 bases and J by 2 bases, with 12 bases between. The CDR3 spans 14 residues. Germline V gene lookup returns CDR1 MDHEN and CDR2 SYDVKM. This chain's CDR3 is CASTPGGGNQPQHF. The CDR3 nucleotides read TGTGCCAGCACCCCCGGGGGGGGCAATCAGCCCCAGCATTTT.

The chain recombines TRBV7-8 with TRBJ2-3; 14 bases map to TRBD2. Per germline, CDR1 SGHVS and CDR2 FQNEAQ. The junction had 6 bases not matched to a gene; V was cut back by 5 bases and J by 5 bases. This CDR3 region has 16 residues. For the CDR3, the DNA is TGTGCCAGCAGCCGACTAGCGGGAGGGCCGTTAGATACGCAGTATTTT. Translated, it gives CASSRLAGGPLDTQYF.

The chain uses TRBV29-1 and TRBJ2-7, with D maybe TRBD2 (6 bases). Germline CDR1 and CDR2: SQVTM and ANQGSEA. The CDR3 is made up of 12 amino acids. Trimming took off 6 bases at V and 5 bases at J, with 14 bases between the two ends. In nucleotides, the CDR3 is TGCAGCGTAAAGCCGGGACTTGACGAGCAGTACTTC. It encodes CSVKPGLDEQYF.

V gene TRBV19 combines with J gene TRBJ1-2, with TRBD1 matching 7 bases. The V gene's germline CDR1 is LNHDA and CDR2 SQIVND (reference sequence). The CDR3 spans 14 residues. The V segment lost 0 bases and the J segment 4 bases; nucleotides outside the gene matches: 2. The CDR3 DNA reads as TGTGCCAGTAGTATAGATGGGACAGTCTATGGCTACACCTTC. Amino acid sequence: CASSIDGTVYGYTF.

The rearrangement joins TRBV28 to TRBJ1-4; D not resolved. The CDR3 runs to 11 residues. Germline CDR1 MDHEN, CDR2 SYDVKM. The V and J ends lost 3 bases and 8 bases respectively, with 4 bases between them. The CDR3 DNA is TGTGCCAGCAGTTTTCTGGAAAAACTGTTTTTT. Translated, it gives CASSFLEKLFF.

The sample holds a few counts of this clone. Germline and junction disagree at one end, which may indicate a read error. The V call is TRBV30, the J call TRBJ2-3, with 8 bases fitting TRBD1. There are 17 residues in the CDR3. Germline CDR1 is GTSNPN and CDR2 is SVGIG (reference sequence). The CDR3 spells CAWSVWVDRGGTYTQYF. The CDR3 DNA reads TGTGCCTGGAGTGTGTGGGTTGACAGGGGAGGCACATATACGCAGTATTTT.

The V gene is TRBV5-1, the J gene TRBJ2-1, with 8 bases identical to TRBD1. Germline V gene sequence: CDR1 SGHRS, CDR2 YFSETQ. Losses at the gene ends were 4 bases for V and 2 bases for J; bases not matched to a gene: 5. The CDR3 has 15 residues. The CDR3 protein is CASSETGATYNEQFF. The DNA for the CDR3 is TGCGCCAGCAGCGAGACAGGGGCGACCTACAATGAGCAGTTCTTC. The full variable domain, in which reference TRBV5-1 and TRBJ2-1 provide the parts outside the CDR3, is KAGVTQTPRYLIKTRGQQVTLSCSPISGHRSVSWYQQTPGQGLQFLFEYFSETQRNKGNFPGRFSGRQFSNSRSEMNVSTLELGDSALYLCASSETGATYNEQFFGPGTRLTVL.

This chain connects TRBV6-5 to TRBJ2-2, with D unclear. Trimming stripped 5 bases from V and 5 bases from J, with 12 bases between. From germline, CDR1 is MNHEY and CDR2 SVGAGI. The CDR3 loop spans 14 amino acids. In nucleotides, the CDR3 is TGTGCCAGCAGTCCTCGAAGGCGGACCGGGGAGCTGTTTTTT. Translated, it gives CASSPRRRTGELFF.

This chain connects TRBV27 to TRBJ1-1, with unresolved D. The V and J ends lost 3 bases and 2 bases respectively, with 13 bases between them. The CDR3 is made up of 15 amino acids. The germline gives CDR1 MNHEY, CDR2 SMNVEV (reference sequence). The CDR3 bases are TGTGCCAGCAGTTTCCACCGGGGTTCTAACACTGAAGCTTTCTTT. This codes for CASSFHRGSNTEAFF.

V and J are TRBV30 and TRBJ2-7; a possible D gene is TRBD2 (7 bases). Deletions cut 0 bases from V and 9 bases from J, with 18 bases between. This CDR3 comprises 14 residues. The V gene's germline CDR1 is GTSNPN and CDR2 SVGIG (reference sequence). The chain's CDR3 is CAWSVPLGGARQYF. The CDR3 DNA sequence: TGTGCCTGGAGTGTCCCCCTGGGGGGGGCTAGGCAGTACTTC. Full variable domain (outside the CDR3, taken from reference TRBV30 and TRBJ2-7): SQTIHQWPATLVQPVGSPLSLECTVEGTSNPNLYWYRQAAGRGLQLLFYSVGIGQISSEVPQNLSASRPQDRQFILSSKKLLLSDSGFYLCAWSVPLGGARQYFGPGTRLTVT.

This clone was detected a few times. The chain is built from TRBV14 and TRBJ2-5; 9 nucleotides match TRBD2. Germline CDR1 SGHDN, CDR2 FVKESK. The length of the CDR3 is 15 residues. Trimming took 5 bases from V and 5 from J; bases not matched to a gene: 9. As DNA, the CDR3 is TGTGCCAGCAGCTTCCATAGCGGGGGACCGGAGACCCAGTACTTC. It codes for CASSFHSGGPETQYF.

The CDR3 loop reads CASSAWGQNYGYTF. CDR3 DNA: TGTGCCAGCAGCGCCTGGGGACAGAACTATGGCTACACCTTC. V usage is TRBV9 and J usage is TRBJ1-2; 7 nucleotides match TRBD1. J was trimmed by 2 bases and V by 3 bases; bases with no gene match: 4. Germline lookup yields CDR1 SGDLS and CDR2 YYNGEE. The CDR3 is made up of 14 amino acids.

The chain has TRBV18 and TRBJ2-3; 8 bases are a match to TRBD2. Looked up from germline, CDR1 is KGHSH and CDR2 is LQKENI. Germline trimming cut 6 bases from V and 1 base from J; bases unmatched to any gene: 9. The CDR3 length is 16 residues. CDR3 DNA: TGTGCCAGCTCCCTTCGAAGCGGGAGTGGCACAGATACGCAGTATTTT. Translation gives CASSLRSGSGTDTQYF.

V gene TRBV19 combines with J gene TRBJ2-1; 10 positions agree with TRBD1. V lost 6 bases and J lost 8; bases outside the gene matches: 10. This CDR3 is 15 amino acids long. The germline CDR1 and CDR2 sequences are LNHDA and SQIVND (reference sequence). The CDR3: CASRHPGQGWDEQFF. The CDR3 nucleotides read TGTGCCAGTAGACATCCGGGACAGGGGTGGGATGAGCAGTTCTTC.

The CDR3 sequence: CASSLFTRPGTSGRVEQFF. The CDR3 DNA reads TGTGCCAGCAGTTTATTCACCCGCCCCGGGACTAGCGGGAGGGTTGAGCAGTTCTTC. This rearrangement joins TRBV27 to TRBJ2-1; TRBD2 matches at 16 bases. V lost 1 base, J lost 9 bases, and 12 bases stayed unmatched. CDR3 length equals 19 residues. The V gene's germline CDR1 is MNHEY and CDR2 SMNVEV (reference sequence).

V usage is TRBV2 and J usage is TRBJ1-1, with D maybe TRBD1 (5 bases). The germline V and J ends were trimmed by 6 bases and 0 bases, with 14 bases remaining between them. Germline V gene sequence: CDR1 SNHLY, CDR2 FYNNEI. This CDR3 is 15 amino acids long. CDR3 region: CASRDIGEMNTEAFF. DNA for the CDR3: TGTGCCAGCAGAGATATAGGGGAAATGAACACTGAAGCTTTCTTT.

The chain is built from TRBV5-1 and TRBJ2-7; 8 nucleotides line up with TRBD2. Germline CDR1 is SGHRS and CDR2 is YFSETQ. Unmatched junction bases numbered 6, after V lost 4 bases and J lost 3 bases. The CDR3 is 14 residues long. The CDR3 sequence is CASSNPGLVYEQYF. The CDR3 nucleotides read TGCGCCAGCAGCAACCCGGGACTAGTCTACGAGCAGTACTTC.

The V and J genes are TRBV21-1 and TRBJ2-1; the tabulated D call, TRBD2, remains unverified against the DNA. TRBV21-1 is listed as a pseudogene. This CDR3 has 15 amino acids. The CDR3 reads CASSMRDSTYNEQFF. The CDR3 bases are TGTGCCAGCAGCATGCGGGACTCGACATACAATGAGCAGTTCTTC.

The CDR3 loop reads CAWKPGQTGYTF. The CDR3 bases are TGTGCCTGGAAACCGGGACAGACTGGCTACACCTTC. The chain employs TRBV30 and TRBJ1-2; TRBD1 agrees at 7 bases. Trimming removed 4 bases from V and 7 bases from J; junction bases left unmatched: 6. The CDR3 has 12 residues. CDR1 and CDR2 (germline): GTSNPN, SVGIG (reference sequence).

This clone was found a few times. The chain has TRBV7-9 and TRBJ1-1, with D tentatively TRBD1 (5 bases). The CDR3 is 12 residues long. The germline gives CDR1 SEHNR, CDR2 FQNEAQ (reference sequence). The ends were cut back, 2 bases at V and 7 bases at J, with 8 bases in the middle. The CDR3 is CASSLSGGEAFF. CDR3 DNA sequence: TGTGCCAGCAGCTTAAGCGGGGGTGAAGCTTTCTTT. The whole variable domain, filled in from reference TRBV7-9 and TRBJ1-1, reads DTGVSQNPRHKITKRGQNVTFRCDPISEHNRLYWYRQTLGQGPEFLTYFQNEAQLEKSRLLSDRFSAERPKGSFSTLEIQRTEQGDSAMYLCASSLSGGEAFFGQGTRLTVV.

The V and J genes are TRBV28 and TRBJ2-7; weak D call: TRBD1 (5 bases). CDR1 and CDR2 from the germline V gene are MDHEN and SYDVKM. The CDR3 extends over 12 amino acids. V lost 6 bases and J 5 bases, leaving 11 bases between the germline ends. The CDR3 DNA sequence: TGTGCCAGCAGCCAGGGTCTAGACGAGCAGTACTTC. Its protein product is CASSQGLDEQYF.

The J gene is TRBJ2-7, the V gene TRBV6-6, with TRBD2 as a possible D gene (6 bases). Trimming took 0 bases from V and 1 from J, leaving 10 bases between them. The CDR3 has 15 amino acids. The germline V gene has CDR1 MNHNY and CDR2 SVGAGI (reference sequence). In DNA, the CDR3 is TGTGCCAGCAGTTACTCTGCGGGATTGTCCTACGAGCAGTACTTC. It yields the protein CASSYSAGLSYEQYF.

The rearrangement uses TRBV30 and TRBJ1-6; 9 positions agree with TRBD1. Germline V gene lookup returns CDR1 GTSNPN and CDR2 SVGIG (reference sequence). CDR3 length: 15 residues. V trimming: 1 base; J trimming: 6 bases; junction bases outside the gene matches: 4. CDR3 region: CAWSEWTGANSPLHF. In nucleotides, the CDR3 is TGTGCCTGGAGTGAATGGACAGGGGCTAATTCACCCCTCCACTTT.

The rearrangement links TRBV9 to TRBJ2-7; D not resolved. This CDR3 comprises 15 residues. The V end was cut by 2 bases, the J end by 0 bases, with 12 bases between. CDR1 SGDLS and CDR2 YYNGEE come from the germline V gene. CDR3 sequence (DNA): TGTGCCAGCAGCGTTGATTCCGAAGCCTCCTACGAGCAGTACTTC. Its translation is CASSVDSEASYEQYF.